The present T cell receptor beta chain was sequenced within a study of T cells after yellow fever vaccination. Study-wide results and caveats: Although the secondary response was weaker, it peaked faster, at day 5 versus 15. After the booster, about 95% of CD4 and roughly nine tenths of CD8 primary-response clones were re-detected.

Turning to this clonotype: Its antigen is as yet unknown.

CDR1 is MGHDK and CDR2 is SYGVNS in the germline V gene. This CDR3 spans 16 amino acids. Trimming at V came to 0 bases and at J to 5 bases, leaving 5 bases not matched to a gene. MiXCR was run by TCRdb on the 5' RACE reads, yielding one entry per CDR3 protein. The profile shows around 310,000 distinct CDR3 sequences, around 4% of them singletons. The sequencing here drew on PBMCs, taken on the day of the yellow fever booster vaccination. The TCR was taken from a man aged 18 to 29 who received the YFV17D yellow fever vaccine. The chain links TRBV25-1 to TRBJ2-3; 10 nucleotides align to TRBD2. The CDR3 region is CASSEYTAGGLDTQYF. The CDR3, as DNA: TGTGCCAGCAGTGAATATACAGCGGGGGGGCTAGATACGCAGTATTTT. The full variable domain, with the rest looked up from reference TRBV25-1 and TRBJ2-3, is EADIYQTPRYLVIGTGKKITLECSQTMGHDKMYWYQQDPGMELHLIHYSYGVNSTEKGDLSSESTVSRIRTEHFPLTLESARPSHTSQYLCASSEYTAGGLDTQYFGPGTRLTVL.